What follows are 14 T cell receptor beta chains derived from one specimen sequenced in a study of T-cell memory formation after mild COVID-19 (dated by TCRdb to 2020 to 2022). Libraries were made using 5' RACE. Sequencing was carried out with an Illumina NovaSeq 6000. The public reads were run again by TCRdb, first through fastp at Q25 and then through MiXCR, and only productive beta chains were kept. Rows are combined by CDR3 protein, so each entry shows the most common genes and DNA. This sample lists 250,000 or so distinct CDR3 sequences; approximately 19% were detected once. The ten largest clones capture roughly 24% of the sample. Sequencing input: PBMCs or a T cell subset sorted from them (not recorded which). The source of these receptors is a man younger than 30 who had mild COVID-19 (a few samples of this study predate the infection). The sample titles of this study are shuffled in the database, so cell type and time point are left out; the donor was told from shared clones.

This clonotype was seen only a few times. V and J are TRBV6-5 and TRBJ2-7; no definite D call. The CDR3 consists of 17 residues. The germline V gene encodes CDR1 MNHEY and CDR2 SVGAGI. Between the trimmed V and J ends, which lost 0 bases and 2 bases, there was a span of 17 bases. The CDR3 sequence is CASSYSLGVRRTYEQYF. In nucleotides, the CDR3 is TGTGCCAGCAGTTACTCCCTGGGTGTCAGGCGGACCTACGAGCAGTACTTC.

This clonotype was counted a few times. The gene calls are TRBV11-2 and TRBJ2-3; no clear D. CDR1 and CDR2 from the germline V gene are SGHAT and FQNNGV. V was shortened by 1 base and J by 6 bases, with 11 bases between the two germline ends. The CDR3 extends over 14 amino acids. This CDR3 reads CASSLGTAGDTQYF. The CDR3 DNA sequence: TGTGCCAGCAGCTTAGGTACGGCCGGTGATACGCAGTATTTT.

A few counts support this clonotype. The chain links TRBV6-1 to TRBJ1-5; D remains ambiguous. This CDR3 comprises 13 residues. CDR1 and CDR2 (germline): MNHNS, SASEGT. The ends were cut back, 4 bases at V and 5 bases at J, with 9 bases in the middle. The CDR3 bases are TGTGCCAGCAGTGTACAGCGGGATCAGCCCCAGCATTTT. It is translated as CASSVQRDQPQHF.

This clonotype was recorded a few times. J is TRBJ1-2 and V is TRBV6-2 or TRBV6-3, with D uncertain. V was pared by 2 bases and J by 5 bases, with 12 bases between. Germline V gene data show CDR1 as MNHEY and CDR2 as SVGEGT. This CDR3 is 14 amino acids long. DNA of the CDR3: TGTGCCAGCAGTTACCGGTCCGCTGGGTATGGCTACACCTTC. Amino acids: CASSYRSAGYGYTF.

In its sample, this clonotype was seen a few times. This chain connects TRBV5-1 to TRBJ2-5; D is unresolved. Germline CDR1 and CDR2: SGHRS and YFSETQ. CDR3 size: 14 residues. V was clipped by 0 bases and J by 5 bases, with 11 bases between them. CDR3: CASSLDLEGETQYF. In DNA, the CDR3 is TGCGCCAGCAGCTTGGATTTGGAAGGGGAGACCCAGTACTTC.

This clonotype was seen only a few times. The chain has TRBV15 and TRBJ2-1; no reliable D call. Germline CDR1 and CDR2: LNHNV and YYDKDF (reference sequence). This CDR3 region has 16 residues. V was trimmed by 0 bases and J by 8 bases, leaving 17 bases between them. The CDR3 protein is CATSRDGPLERHEQFF. As DNA, the CDR3 is TGTGCCACCAGCAGAGATGGGCCTCTGGAGCGTCATGAGCAGTTCTTC. The full variable domain, with the rest looked up from reference TRBV15 and TRBJ2-1, is DAMVIQNPRYQVTQFGKPVTLSCSQTLNHNVMYWYQQKSSQAPKLLFHYYDKDFNNEADTPDNFQSRRPNTSFCFLDIRSPGLGDTAMYLCATSRDGPLERHEQFFGPGTRLTVL.

CDR3 region: CASSPRGLAGSGEQFF. The CDR3 DNA follows: TGTGCCAGCAGTCCAAGAGGACTAGCGGGGTCTGGCGAGCAGTTCTTC. V and J are TRBV12-3 or TRBV12-4 and TRBJ2-1, with 12 bases identical to TRBD2. The CDR3 has 16 amino acids. V was pared by 5 bases and J by 10 bases, with 12 bases of the junction left unmatched.

The chain couples TRBV2 to TRBJ2-1, with a possible D match to TRBD1 (6 bases). Looked up from germline, CDR1 is SNHLY and CDR2 is FYNNEI. The V gene lost 5 bases and the J gene lost 5 bases, with 13 bases spanning the gap. The CDR3 is made up of 14 amino acids. CDR3 sequence reads: CASSPAQGHNEQFF. In DNA form, the CDR3 reads TGTGCCAGCAGTCCCGCCCAGGGGCACAATGAGCAGTTCTTC.

This clonotype has a handful of counts. The chain recombines TRBV12-3 or TRBV12-4 with TRBJ1-3; D remains ambiguous. Trimming removed 4 bases from V and 4 bases from J, with 14 bases in between. The CDR3 is made up of 15 amino acids. The CDR3 bases are TGTGCCAGCAGTTCGACCTCCAGCTGGGGAAACACCATATATTTT. Translation gives CASSSTSSWGNTIYF.

There are many counts of this clonotype. This chain connects TRBV5-1 to TRBJ2-6, with D unresolved. Germline lookup yields CDR1 SGHRS and CDR2 YFSETQ. The CDR3 spans 17 residues. Trimming took 2 bases from V and 0 from J, leaving 12 bases between them. The CDR3 sequence is CASSFGDTSSGANVLTF. CDR3 DNA: TGCGCCAGCAGCTTTGGCGATACGAGCTCTGGGGCCAACGTCCTGACTTTC. Using reference TRBV5-1 and TRBJ2-6 for the parts outside the CDR3, the full variable domain is KAGVTQTPRYLIKTRGQQVTLSCSPISGHRSVSWYQQTPGQGLQFLFEYFSETQRNKGNFPGRFSGRQFSNSRSEMNVSTLELGDSALYLCASSFGDTSSGANVLTFGAGSRLTVL.

The chain combines TRBV29-1 with TRBJ2-2, with D maybe TRBD2 (6 bases). The CDR3 covers 13 residues. V was cut by 4 bases and J by 7 bases, with 13 bases left in between. Germline V gives CDR1 SQVTM, CDR2 ANQGSEA. In nucleotides, the CDR3 is TGCAGCGTTGTCCTAGCGTTTTACGGGGAGCTGTTTTTT. Amino acid sequence: CSVVLAFYGELFF.

Ten or more counts support this clonotype. The genes are TRBV12-3 or TRBV12-4 and TRBJ2-1, with D perhaps being TRBD1 or TRBD2 (6 bases each). The CDR3 extends over 17 amino acids. The V end was cut by 0 bases, the J end by 2 bases, with 14 bases between. The CDR3 is CASSLAEGGRAYNEQFF. CDR3 in DNA: TGTGCCAGCAGTTTAGCGGAGGGGGGTCGCGCCTACAATGAGCAGTTCTTC.

V usage is TRBV6-2 or TRBV6-3 and J usage is TRBJ2-3, with D possibly TRBD1 on 6 matching bases. V lost 6 bases and J lost 2, with 21 bases in between. This CDR3 spans 17 amino acids. CDR1 and CDR2 (germline): MNHEY, SVGEGT. The CDR3 nucleotides read TGTGCCAGCAGCCTCGCTCTGACAGGTTCCATCACAGATACGCAGTATTTT. It encodes CASSLALTGSITDTQYF.

A few counts support this clonotype. This chain links TRBV4-2 with TRBJ2-2; no clear D gene. Germline loops: CDR1 LGHNA, CDR2 YNFKEQ. V was trimmed by 4 bases and J by 6 bases, leaving 15 bases between them. The CDR3 sequence is 15 residues long. In DNA form, the CDR3 reads TGTGCCAGCAGCCCCGGCACATTGTGGCCCGGGGAGCTGTTTTTT. Amino acid sequence: CASSPGTLWPGELFF.